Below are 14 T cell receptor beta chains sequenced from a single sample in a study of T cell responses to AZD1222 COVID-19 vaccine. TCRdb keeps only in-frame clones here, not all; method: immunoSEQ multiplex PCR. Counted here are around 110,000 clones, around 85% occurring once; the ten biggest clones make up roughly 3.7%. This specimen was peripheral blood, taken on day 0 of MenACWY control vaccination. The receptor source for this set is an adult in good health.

Written as DNA, the CDR3 is TGTGCCAGTAGTATAGCCTACTCCTCTGGAAACACCATATATTTT. Its translation is CASSIAYSSGNTIYF. This chain links TRBV19 with TRBJ1-3; D unclear. V shed 1 base and J shed 0 bases, with 7 bases lying between them. This CDR3 is built from 15 residues. The germline V gene encodes CDR1 LNHDA and CDR2 SQIVND (reference sequence).

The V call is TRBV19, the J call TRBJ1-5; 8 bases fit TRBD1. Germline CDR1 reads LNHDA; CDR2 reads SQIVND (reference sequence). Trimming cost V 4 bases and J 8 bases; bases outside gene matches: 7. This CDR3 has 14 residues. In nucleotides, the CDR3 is TGTGCCAGTAGTAATCCTCCAGGGGGCGAGCCCCAGCATTTT. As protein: CASSNPPGGEPQHF. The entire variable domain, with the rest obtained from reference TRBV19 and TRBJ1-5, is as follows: DGGITQSPKYLFRKEGQNVTLSCEQNLNHDAMYWYRQDPGQGLRLIYYSQIVNDFQKGDIAEGYSVSREKKESFPLTVTSAQKNPTAFYLCASSNPPGGEPQHFGDGTRLSIL.

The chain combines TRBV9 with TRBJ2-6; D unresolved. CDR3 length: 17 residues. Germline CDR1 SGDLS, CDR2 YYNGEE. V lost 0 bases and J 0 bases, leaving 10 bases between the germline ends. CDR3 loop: CASSVGSPSSGANVLTF. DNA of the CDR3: TGTGCCAGCAGCGTAGGTTCACCCTCCTCTGGGGCCAACGTCCTGACTTTC.

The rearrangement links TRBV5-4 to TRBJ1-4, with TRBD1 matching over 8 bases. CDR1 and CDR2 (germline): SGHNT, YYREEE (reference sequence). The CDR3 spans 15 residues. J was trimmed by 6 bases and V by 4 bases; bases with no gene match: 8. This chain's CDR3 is CASSPTGAPDEKLFF. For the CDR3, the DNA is TGTGCCAGCAGCCCGACAGGGGCCCCGGATGAAAAACTGTTTTTT.

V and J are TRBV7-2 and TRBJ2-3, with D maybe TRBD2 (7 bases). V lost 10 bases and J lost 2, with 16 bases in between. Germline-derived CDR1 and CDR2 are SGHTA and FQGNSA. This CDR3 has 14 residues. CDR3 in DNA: TGTGCCATAAGGGGGGGGGCACTCACAGATACGCAGTATTTT. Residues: CAIRGGALTDTQYF. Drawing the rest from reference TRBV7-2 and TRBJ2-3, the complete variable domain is GAGVSQSPSNKVTEKGKDVELRCDPISGHTALYWYRQSLGQGLEFLIYFQGNSAPDKSGLPSDRFSAERTGGSVSTLTIQRTQQEDSAVYLCAIRGGALTDTQYFGPGTRLTVL.

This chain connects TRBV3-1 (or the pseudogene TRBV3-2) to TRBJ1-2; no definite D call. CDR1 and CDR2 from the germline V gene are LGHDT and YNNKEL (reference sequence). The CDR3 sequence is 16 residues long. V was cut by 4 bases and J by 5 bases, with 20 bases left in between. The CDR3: CASSLKLGLNSYGYTF. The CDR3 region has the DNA TGTGCCAGCAGCCTGAAACTAGGACTGAATTCGTATGGCTACACCTTC.

The CDR3 DNA reads as TGTGCCAGCAGTTTATCGGGGGGGAAAGAGACCCAGTACTTC. It specifies CASSLSGGKETQYF. This chain connects TRBV28 to TRBJ2-5; 8 nucleotides agree with TRBD2. J gave up 3 bases and V 1 base, and 1 base lay outside the gene matches. The CDR3 length is 14 residues. From germline, CDR1 is MDHEN and CDR2 SYDVKM.

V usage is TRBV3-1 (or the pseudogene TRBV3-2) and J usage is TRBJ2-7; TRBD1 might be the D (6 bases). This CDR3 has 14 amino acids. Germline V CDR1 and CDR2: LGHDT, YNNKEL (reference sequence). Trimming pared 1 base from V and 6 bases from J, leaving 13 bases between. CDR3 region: CASSQVVDSSEQYF. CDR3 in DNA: TGTGCCAGCAGCCAAGTAGTGGACAGTAGCGAGCAGTACTTC.

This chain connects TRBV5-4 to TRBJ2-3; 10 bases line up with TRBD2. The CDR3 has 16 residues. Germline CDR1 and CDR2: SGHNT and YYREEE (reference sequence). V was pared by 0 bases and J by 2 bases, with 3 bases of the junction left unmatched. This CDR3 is CASSLELAGYTDTQYF. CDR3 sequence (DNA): TGTGCCAGCAGCTTGGAACTAGCGGGGTACACAGATACGCAGTATTTT.

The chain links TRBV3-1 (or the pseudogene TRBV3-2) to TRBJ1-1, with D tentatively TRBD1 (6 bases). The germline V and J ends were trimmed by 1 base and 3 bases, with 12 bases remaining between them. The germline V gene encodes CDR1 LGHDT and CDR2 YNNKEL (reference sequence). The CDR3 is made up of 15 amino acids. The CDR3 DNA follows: TGTGCCAGCAGCCAAGTAGAAGGGGGTGACACTGAAGCTTTCTTT. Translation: CASSQVEGGDTEAFF.

The CDR3 is CASSLQGGTEAFF. The DNA of the CDR3 is TGTGCCAGCAGCCTCCAGGGAGGCACTGAAGCTTTCTTT. This chain connects TRBV7-3 to TRBJ1-1, with D possibly TRBD1 on 5 matching bases. Germline-derived CDR1 and CDR2 are SGHTA and FQGTGA. The CDR3 contains 13 residues. V lost 5 bases, J lost 4 bases, and 11 bases lay in between. The full variable domain, with the rest looked up from reference TRBV7-3 and TRBJ1-1, is GAGVSQTPSNKVTEKGKYVELRCDPISGHTALYWYRQSLGQGPEFLIYFQGTGAADDSGLPNDRFFAVRPEGSVSTLKIQRTERGDSAVYLCASSLQGGTEAFFGQGTRLTVV.

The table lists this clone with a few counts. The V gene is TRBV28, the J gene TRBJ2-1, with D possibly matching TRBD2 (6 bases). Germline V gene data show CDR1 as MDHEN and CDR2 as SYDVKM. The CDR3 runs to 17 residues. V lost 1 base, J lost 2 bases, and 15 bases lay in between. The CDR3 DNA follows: TGTGCCAGCAGTTTATCGGGACTCCGGGGGACCTACAATGAGCAGTTCTTC. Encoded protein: CASSLSGLRGTYNEQFF.

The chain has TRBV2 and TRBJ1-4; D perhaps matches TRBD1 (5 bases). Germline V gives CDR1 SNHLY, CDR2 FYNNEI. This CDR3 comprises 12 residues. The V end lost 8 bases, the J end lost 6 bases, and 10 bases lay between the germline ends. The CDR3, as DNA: TGTGCCAGCGGGGGACCGGATGAAAAACTGTTTTTT. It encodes CASGGPDEKLFF. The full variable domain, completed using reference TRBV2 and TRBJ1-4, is EPEVTQTPSHQVTQMGQEVILRCVPISNHLYFYWYRQILGQKVEFLVSFYNNEISEKSEIFDDQFSVERPDGSNFTLKIRSTKLEDSAMYFCASGGPDEKLFFGSGTQLSVL.

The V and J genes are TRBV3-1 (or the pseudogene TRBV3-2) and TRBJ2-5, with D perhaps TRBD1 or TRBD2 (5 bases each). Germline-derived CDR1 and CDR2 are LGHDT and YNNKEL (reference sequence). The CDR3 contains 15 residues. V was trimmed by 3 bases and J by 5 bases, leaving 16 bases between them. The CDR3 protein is CASSHYRDRAETQYF. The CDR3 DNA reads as TGTGCCAGCAGCCATTACCGGGACCGGGCGGAGACCCAGTACTTC.